A selection of T cell receptor beta chains follows, all from one sample in a study of shared clonotypes between healthy human individuals. Repertoires were generated with immunoSEQ multiplex PCR, while TCRdb's copy carries only in-frame clones and drops some. This table holds 2.5 million or so clones, 90% to 95% found once. Sequencing was carried out using naive CD4+ T cells sorted from blood. The receptors were gathered from a man aged 18 to 29 in good health. Both conserved end residues are part of each CDR3. Fields, in order: CDR3 length, clone size, V gene, D gene, J gene, CDR3 protein, CDR3 DNA. D genes are given only for firm matches. Clone size is given for some rows only: seen once, a few or many times, or a class if the clone is expanded.

>14|NA|TRBV10-1|NA|TRBJ2-1
CASSEGGPDNEQFF
TGCGCCAGCAGTGAGGGGGGACCGGACAATGAGCAGTTCTTC
>17|NA|TRBV2|NA|TRBJ1-3
CASSALPPGHSGNTIYF
TGTGCCAGCAGTGCCCTACCCCCGGGCCACTCTGGAAACACCATATATTTT
>13|NA|TRBV7-8|NA|TRBJ1-6
CASSFEGSSPLHF
TGTGCCAGCAGCTTCGAGGGGAGTTCACCCCTCCACTTT
>17|NA|TRBV11-2|TRBD1|TRBJ1-4
CASSLEGRGASNEKLFF
TGTGCCAGCAGCTTAGAAGGCAGGGGGGCCTCGAATGAAAAACTGTTTTTT
>13|NA|TRBV19|NA|TRBJ1-1
CASTVPWGTEAFF
TGTGCCAGTACCGTCCCATGGGGGACTGAAGCTTTCTTT
>13|NA|TRBV6-5|NA|TRBJ2-2
CASSQRFGGELFF
TGTGCCAGCAGCCAGAGGTTCGGCGGGGAGCTGTTTTTT
>15|NA|TRBV18|NA|TRBJ1-4
CASSPISAVNEKLFF
TGTGCCAGCTCACCAATCTCGGCAGTCAATGAAAAACTGTTTTTT
>14|NA|TRBV6-5|TRBD1|TRBJ2-2
CASSSRTGGGELFF
TGTGCCAGCAGTTCCCGGACAGGGGGCGGGGAGCTGTTTTTT
>11|NA|TRBV7-2|NA|TRBJ1-1
CASSQLAEAFF
TGTGCCAGCAGCCAACTAGCTGAAGCTTTCTTT
>11|NA|TRBV21-1|NA|TRBJ2-1
CASRQGNEQFF
TGTGCCAGCAGGCAGGGAAATGAGCAGTTCTTC
>14|once|TRBV18|TRBD1|TRBJ2-2
CASSPDRANGELFF
TGTGCCAGCTCACCAGACAGGGCAAACGGGGAGCTGTTTTTT
>15|NA|TRBV13|TRBD2|TRBJ2-7
CASSLVASGGYEQYF
TGTGCCAGCAGCTTAGTTGCCAGCGGGGGCTACGAGCAGTACTTC
>15|NA|TRBV5-1|NA|TRBJ2-7
CASSFDRAIPYEQYF
TGCGCCAGCAGCTTCGACCGGGCCATCCCCTACGAGCAGTACTTC
>15|once|TRBV7-6|NA|TRBJ2-7
CASSLGQAGSYEQYF
TGTGCCAGCAGCTTAGGACAGGCCGGCTCCTACGAGCAGTACTTC
>15|once|TRBV5-1|TRBD1|TRBJ2-3
CASSLRQGTTDTQYF
TGCGCCAGCAGCTTGAGACAGGGGACAACAGATACGCAGTATTTT
>16|NA|TRBV6-5|NA|TRBJ1-3
CASSWGGSRSLSTIYF
TGTGCCAGCAGTTGGGGAGGGTCACGGTCCCTTAGCACCATATATTTT
>13|NA|TRBV5-3|NA|TRBJ1-2
CARSGRTNYGYTF
TGTGCCAGAAGCGGCCGTACTAACTATGGCTACACCTTC
>15|once|TRBV7-6|NA|TRBJ1-1
CASSLSGGQNTEAFF
TGTGCCAGCAGCTTATCCGGGGGCCAGAACACTGAAGCTTTCTTT
>14|NA|TRBV28|NA|TRBJ2-2
CASWAGLNTGELFF
TGTGCCAGCTGGGCAGGACTGAACACCGGGGAGCTGTTTTTT
>13|NA|TRBV6-6|NA|TRBJ2-3
CASSRQGLGTQYF
TGTGCCAGCAGTCGGCAAGGGCTAGGTACGCAGTATTTT
>13|NA|TRBV19|NA|TRBJ1-2
CASKQGTNYGYTF
TGTGCGAGTAAACAGGGTACTAACTATGGCTACACCTTC
>11|NA|TRBV6-1|NA|TRBJ1-2
CASRTRNGYTF
TGTGCCAGTAGAACTCGGAATGGCTACACCTTC
>15|NA|TRBV11-2|NA|TRBJ1-1
CASSMEGGLNTEAFF
TGTGCCAGCAGCATGGAGGGAGGTTTGAACACTGAAGCTTTCTTT
>17|NA|TRBV7-2|TRBD2|TRBJ2-2
CASTQLAGGINTGELFF
TGTGCCAGCACCCAACTAGCGGGGGGGATTAACACCGGGGAGCTGTTTTTT
>14|NA|TRBV2|TRBD2|TRBJ2-7
CATVRTSGSYEQYF
TGTGCCACCGTTCGGACTAGCGGGAGTTACGAGCAGTACTTC
>14|NA|TRBV19|TRBD1|TRBJ1-1
CASSIQKGATEAFF
TGTGCCAGTAGTATCCAAAAGGGGGCCACTGAAGCTTTCTTT
>15|NA|TRBV10-2|NA|TRBJ2-1
CASSSIGLGYNEQFF
TGCGCCAGCAGTTCTATCGGGCTAGGATACAATGAGCAGTTCTTC